This T cell receptor (beta chain) emerged from a study of T cells in Graves' hyperthyroidism and ophthalmopathy. Amplification targeted TCR beta CDR3 regions from RNA transcripts. HTBI primers were employed in a first-round RT-PCR of the TCR CDR3. TCRdb reanalysed the multiplex PCR reads using MiXCR and keeps one entry per CDR3 protein. The table includes about 59,000 distinct CDR3 sequences, roughly half detected once. Trimming left V 1 base short and J 4 bases short, with 22 bases between. In germline, CDR1 is SGHTA, CDR2 FQGNSA. This CDR3 has 18 residues. The rearrangement uses TRBV7-2 and TRBJ1-2; possibly TRBD1 for D (6 bases). Sequencing was carried out using blood. The sequence was collected from an older woman with Graves' ophthalmopathy. CDR3 bases: TGTGCCAGCAGCTTAGTGTGGGGGGCGAGGCAGAACACCTATGGCTACACCTTC. It yields the protein CASSLVWGARQNTYGYTF.